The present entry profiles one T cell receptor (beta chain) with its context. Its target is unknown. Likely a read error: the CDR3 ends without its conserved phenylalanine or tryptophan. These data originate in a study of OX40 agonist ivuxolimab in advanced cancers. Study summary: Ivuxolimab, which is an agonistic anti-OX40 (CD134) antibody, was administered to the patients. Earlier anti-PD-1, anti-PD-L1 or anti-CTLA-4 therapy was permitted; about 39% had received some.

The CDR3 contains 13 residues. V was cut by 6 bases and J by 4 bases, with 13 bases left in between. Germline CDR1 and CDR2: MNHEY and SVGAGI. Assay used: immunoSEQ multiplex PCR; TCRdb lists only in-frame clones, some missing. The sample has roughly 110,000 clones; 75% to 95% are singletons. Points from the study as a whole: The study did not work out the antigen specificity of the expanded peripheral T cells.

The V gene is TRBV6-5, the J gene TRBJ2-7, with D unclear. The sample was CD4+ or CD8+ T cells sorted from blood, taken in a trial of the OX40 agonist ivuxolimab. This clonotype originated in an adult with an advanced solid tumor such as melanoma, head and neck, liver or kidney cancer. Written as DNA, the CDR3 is TGTGCCAGCAGCCGCGGACGGTTATACGAGCAGTACCTC. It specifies CASSRGRLYEQYL.